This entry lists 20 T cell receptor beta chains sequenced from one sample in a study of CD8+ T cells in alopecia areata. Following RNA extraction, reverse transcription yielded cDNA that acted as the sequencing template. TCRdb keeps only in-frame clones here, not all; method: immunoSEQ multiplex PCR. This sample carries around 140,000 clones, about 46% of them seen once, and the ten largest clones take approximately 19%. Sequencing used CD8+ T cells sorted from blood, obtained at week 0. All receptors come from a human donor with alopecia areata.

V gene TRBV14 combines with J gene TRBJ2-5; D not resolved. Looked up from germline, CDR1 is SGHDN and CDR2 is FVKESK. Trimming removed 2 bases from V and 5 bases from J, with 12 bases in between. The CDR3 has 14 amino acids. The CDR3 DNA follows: TGTGCCAGCAGCCAATGGAAAGTCCTGGAGACCCAGTACTTC. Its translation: CASSQWKVLETQYF.

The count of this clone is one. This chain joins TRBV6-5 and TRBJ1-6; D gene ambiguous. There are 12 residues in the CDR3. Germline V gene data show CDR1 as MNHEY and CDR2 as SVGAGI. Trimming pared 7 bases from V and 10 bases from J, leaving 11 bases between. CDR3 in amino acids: CASTAGESPLHF. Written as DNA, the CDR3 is TGTGCCAGCACAGCTGGGGAGTCACCCCTCCACTTT.

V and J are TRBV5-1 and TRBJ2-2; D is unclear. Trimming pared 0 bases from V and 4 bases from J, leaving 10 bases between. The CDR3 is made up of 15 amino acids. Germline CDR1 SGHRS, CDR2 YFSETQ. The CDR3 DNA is TGCGCCAGCAGCTTGGGAGACCCTCGCACCGGGGAGCTGTTTTTT. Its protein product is CASSLGDPRTGELFF.

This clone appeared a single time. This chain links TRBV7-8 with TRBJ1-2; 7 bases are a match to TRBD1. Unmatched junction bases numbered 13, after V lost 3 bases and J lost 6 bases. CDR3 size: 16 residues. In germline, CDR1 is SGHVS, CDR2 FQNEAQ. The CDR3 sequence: CASSLELTGILHGYTF. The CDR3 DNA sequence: TGTGCCAGCAGCTTGGAACTGACAGGGATTTTGCATGGCTACACCTTC.

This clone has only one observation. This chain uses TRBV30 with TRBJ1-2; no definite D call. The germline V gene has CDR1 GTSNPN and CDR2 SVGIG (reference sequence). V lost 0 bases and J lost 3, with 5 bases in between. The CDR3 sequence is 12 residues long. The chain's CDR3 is CAWSVLDYGYTF. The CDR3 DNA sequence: TGTGCCTGGAGTGTATTGGACTATGGCTACACCTTC.

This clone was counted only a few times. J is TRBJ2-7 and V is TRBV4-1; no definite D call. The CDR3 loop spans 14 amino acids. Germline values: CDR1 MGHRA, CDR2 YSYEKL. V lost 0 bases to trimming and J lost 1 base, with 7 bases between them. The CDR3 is CASSQEQDSYEQYF. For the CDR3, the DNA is TGCGCCAGCAGCCAAGAGCAGGATTCCTACGAGCAGTACTTC.

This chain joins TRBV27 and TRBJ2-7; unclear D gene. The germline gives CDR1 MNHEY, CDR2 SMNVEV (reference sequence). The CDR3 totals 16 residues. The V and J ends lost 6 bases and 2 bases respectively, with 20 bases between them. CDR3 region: CASSLSSGSPAYEQYF. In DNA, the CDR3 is TGTGCCAGCAGCCTTTCCTCAGGCAGTCCCGCCTACGAGCAGTACTTC.

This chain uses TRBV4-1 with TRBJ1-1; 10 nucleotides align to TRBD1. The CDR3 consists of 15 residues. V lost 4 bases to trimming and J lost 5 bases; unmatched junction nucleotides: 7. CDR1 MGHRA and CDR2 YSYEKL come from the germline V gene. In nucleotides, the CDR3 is TGCGCCAGCAGCCCTAGGACAGGGGGGAGAACTGAAGCTTTCTTT. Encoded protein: CASSPRTGGRTEAFF.

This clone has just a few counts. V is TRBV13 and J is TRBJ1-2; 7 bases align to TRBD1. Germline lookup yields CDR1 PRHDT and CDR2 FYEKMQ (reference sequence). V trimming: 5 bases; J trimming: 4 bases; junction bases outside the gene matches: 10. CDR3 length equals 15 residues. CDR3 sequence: CASSPSPAGGYGYTF. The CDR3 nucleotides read TGTGCCAGCAGCCCGTCCCCCGCAGGGGGCTATGGCTACACCTTC.

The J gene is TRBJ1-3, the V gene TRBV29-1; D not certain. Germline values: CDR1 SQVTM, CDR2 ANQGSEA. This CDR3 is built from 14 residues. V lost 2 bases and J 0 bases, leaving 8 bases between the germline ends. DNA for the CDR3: TGCAGCGTTGAATCGGGTACCTCTGGAAACACCATATATTTT. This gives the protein CSVESGTSGNTIYF.

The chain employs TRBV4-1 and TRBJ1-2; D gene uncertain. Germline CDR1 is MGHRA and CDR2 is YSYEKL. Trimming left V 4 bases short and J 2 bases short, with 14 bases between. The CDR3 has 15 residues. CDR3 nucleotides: TGCGCCAGCAGCCCCGTGGGGATACAGAACTATGGCTACACCTTC. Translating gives CASSPVGIQNYGYTF.

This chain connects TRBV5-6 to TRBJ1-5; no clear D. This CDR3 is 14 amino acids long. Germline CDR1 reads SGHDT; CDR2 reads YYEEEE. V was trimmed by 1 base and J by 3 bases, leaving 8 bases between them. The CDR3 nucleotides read TGTGCCAGCAGCTTGTTCCAGGTCAATCAGCCCCAGCATTTT. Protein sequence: CASSLFQVNQPQHF.

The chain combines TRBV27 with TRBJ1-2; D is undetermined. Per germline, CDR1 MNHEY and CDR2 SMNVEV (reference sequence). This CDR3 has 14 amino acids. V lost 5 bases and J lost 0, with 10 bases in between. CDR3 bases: TGTGCCAGCAGTCCCCACGTATCTAACTATGGCTACACCTTC. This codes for CASSPHVSNYGYTF.

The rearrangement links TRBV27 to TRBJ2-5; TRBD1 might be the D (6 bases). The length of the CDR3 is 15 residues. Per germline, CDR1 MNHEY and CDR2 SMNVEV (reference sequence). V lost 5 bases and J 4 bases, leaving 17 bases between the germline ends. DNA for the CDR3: TGTGCCAGCAGTCCCTGGGACACACCCGGAGAGACCCAGTACTTC. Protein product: CASSPWDTPGETQYF.

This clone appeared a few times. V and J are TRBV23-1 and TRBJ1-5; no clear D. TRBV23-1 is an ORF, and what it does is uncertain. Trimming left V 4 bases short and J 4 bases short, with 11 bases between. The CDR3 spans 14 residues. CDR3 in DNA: TGCGCCAGCAGTCGGTTCGGCTTAAATCAGCCCCAGCATTTT. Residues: CASSRFGLNQPQHF.

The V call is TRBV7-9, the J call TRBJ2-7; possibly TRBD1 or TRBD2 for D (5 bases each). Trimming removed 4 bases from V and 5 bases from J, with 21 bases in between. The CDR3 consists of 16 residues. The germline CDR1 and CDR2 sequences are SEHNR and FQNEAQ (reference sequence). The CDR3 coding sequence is TGTGCCAGCAGCTCCTACGGGGCTTCTGTGGTAGACGAGCAGTACTTC. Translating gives CASSSYGASVVDEQYF.

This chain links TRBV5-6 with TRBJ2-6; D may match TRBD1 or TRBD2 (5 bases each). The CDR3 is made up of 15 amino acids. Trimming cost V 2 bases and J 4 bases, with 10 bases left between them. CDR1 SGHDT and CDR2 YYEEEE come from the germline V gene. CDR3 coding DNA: TGTGCCAGCAGCTTCGAGGGGCTAGGGGCCAACGTCCTGACTTTC. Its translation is CASSFEGLGANVLTF.

The DNA for the CDR3 is TGTGCCAGCAGTTTACGAGGATACAATGAGCAGTTCTTC. The encoded protein is CASSLRGYNEQFF. The J gene is TRBJ2-1, the V gene TRBV27; D is undetermined. The CDR3 spans 13 residues. V lost 2 bases to trimming and J lost 4 bases, with 6 bases between them. Germline V gene sequence: CDR1 MNHEY, CDR2 SMNVEV (reference sequence).

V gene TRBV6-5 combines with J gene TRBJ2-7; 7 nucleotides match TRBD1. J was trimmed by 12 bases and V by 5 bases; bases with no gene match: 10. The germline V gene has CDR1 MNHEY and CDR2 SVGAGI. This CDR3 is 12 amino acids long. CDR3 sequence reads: CASSPTEQGWYF. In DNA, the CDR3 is TGTGCCAGCAGTCCGACCGAACAGGGGTGGTACTTC.

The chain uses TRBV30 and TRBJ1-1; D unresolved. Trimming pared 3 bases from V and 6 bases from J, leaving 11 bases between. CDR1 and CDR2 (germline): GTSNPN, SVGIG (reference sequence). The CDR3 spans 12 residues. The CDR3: CAWSRFGPEAFF. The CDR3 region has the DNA TGTGCCTGGAGCCGGTTTGGACCTGAAGCTTTCTTT.